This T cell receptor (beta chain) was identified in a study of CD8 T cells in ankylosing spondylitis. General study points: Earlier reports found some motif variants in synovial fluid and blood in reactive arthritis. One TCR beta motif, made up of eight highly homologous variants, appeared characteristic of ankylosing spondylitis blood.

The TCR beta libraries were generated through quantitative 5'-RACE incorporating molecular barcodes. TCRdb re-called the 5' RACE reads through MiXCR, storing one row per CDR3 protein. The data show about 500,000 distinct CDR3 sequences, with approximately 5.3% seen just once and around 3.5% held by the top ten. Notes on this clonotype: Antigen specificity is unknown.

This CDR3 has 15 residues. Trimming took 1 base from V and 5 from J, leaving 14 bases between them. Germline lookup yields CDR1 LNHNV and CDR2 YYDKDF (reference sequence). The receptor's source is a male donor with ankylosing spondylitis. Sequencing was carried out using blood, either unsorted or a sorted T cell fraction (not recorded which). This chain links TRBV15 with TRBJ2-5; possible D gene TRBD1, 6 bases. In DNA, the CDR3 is TGTGCCACCAGCAGAGTCAGGGCAGGGGTCGAGACCCAGTACTTC. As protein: CATSRVRAGVETQYF.